The TCR beta chain under discussion was sequenced for a study of blood T cell repertoires in COVID-19. In the study overall: From the United States, Italy and Spain came samples of acute and convalescent COVID-19.

The CDR3 is 14 residues long. The germline V and J ends were trimmed by 3 bases and 12 bases, with 24 bases remaining between them. Germline-derived CDR1 and CDR2 are GTSNPN and SVGIG (reference sequence). Only in-frame clones appear in the TCRdb table, and some are missing; sequencing was by immunoSEQ multiplex PCR. Here the sample spans 300,000 or so clones, about 89% being singletons. The count of this clone is one. The sequencing sample was made of peripheral blood. The chain employs TRBV30 and TRBJ2-7, with D possibly being TRBD1 (6 bases). The clonotype originates from a woman aged 40 to 50 who had recovered from COVID-19. The CDR3 here is CAWSVTGPLNKRYF. The CDR3 coding sequence is TGTGCCTGGAGCGTCACAGGGCCCCTCAATAAACGGTACTTC. Full variable domain (outside the CDR3, taken from reference TRBV30 and TRBJ2-7): SQTIHQWPATLVQPVGSPLSLECTVEGTSNPNLYWYRQAAGRGLQLLFYSVGIGQISSEVPQNLSASRPQDRQFILSSKKLLLSDSGFYLCAWSVTGPLNKRYFGPGTRLTVT.